The clone carrying this T cell receptor beta chain was counted a few times. Assay used: immunoSEQ multiplex PCR; TCRdb lists only in-frame clones, some missing. The sample lists around 72,000 clones; 82% were seen once. The data are from a study of OX40 agonist ivuxolimab in advanced cancers. Across the study: Ivuxolimab is an agonistic anti-OX40 (CD134) antibody, and patients were treated with it.

The CDR3 extends over 17 amino acids. Trimming took 2 bases from V and 4 from J; bases not matched to a gene: 7. In germline, CDR1 is LGHNA, CDR2 YSLEER. This receptor was taken from an adult with an advanced solid tumor such as melanoma, head and neck, liver or kidney cancer. The input for sequencing was CD4+ or CD8+ T cells sorted from blood, taken in a trial of the OX40 agonist ivuxolimab. This chain uses TRBV4-3 with TRBJ2-1; 11 bases agree with TRBD2. The CDR3 sequence is CASSQSGGLAVYNEQFF. Written as DNA, the CDR3 is TGCGCCAGCAGCCAATCCGGGGGACTAGCGGTATACAATGAGCAGTTCTTC.